This TCR beta chain was found in a study of beta chain features in type 1 diabetes. Notes on the study in general: Fewer junction insertions and more nucleotide deletions appeared in type 1 diabetes patients. Whether HLA type affects TCRB rearrangement stayed undetermined in the present work.

This clone was detected a few times. What it binds is unknown. Since all of the isolated RNA was reverse transcribed, expressed TCRB transcripts were what got sequenced. Assay: immunoSEQ multiplex PCR; the TCRdb copy retains only in-frame clones and omits some. The repertoire holds fewer than 350,000 clones, with 7.5% to 9.5% as singletons. About 120 mL of blood, on average, came from one heparinised draw per donor. The clonotype originates from a young woman in good health. Sequencing input: central memory CD4+ T cells from blood.

The CDR3 sequence: CASSPPGQGSYEQYF. The DNA for the CDR3 is TGTGCCAGCAGCCCGCCGGGACAGGGCTCCTACGAGCAGTACTTC. The V and J genes are TRBV5-6 and TRBJ2-7; 9 bases agree with TRBD1. Germline V gives CDR1 SGHDT, CDR2 YYEEEE. The CDR3 consists of 15 residues. V shed 4 bases and J 0 bases; nucleotides not matched to a gene: 5.